This TCR beta chain was sequenced during a study of T cell responses to AZD1222 COVID-19 vaccine. Study-level findings and limits: All repertoire sampling was performed exclusively after the peak T cell response.

About this clone: What it recognizes is unknown.

CDR1 MGHDK and CDR2 SYGVNS come from the germline V gene. Trimming shortened V by 1 base and J by 6 bases, and 14 bases separated the two germline ends. The CDR3 length is 15 residues. Method: immunoSEQ multiplex PCR; TCRdb's copy keeps in-frame clones and lacks some. The sample includes 150,000 or so clones, less than 95% seen only once; the top ten take 6.5% to 8.5%. The rearrangement joins TRBV25-1 to TRBJ2-3, with D perhaps matching TRBD1 (6 bases). Source: peripheral blood, taken on day 0 of AZD1222 vaccination. The TCR sequence derives from an adult in good health. CDR3 loop: CASSEFSGDKDTQYF. CDR3 DNA: TGTGCCAGCAGTGAATTTTCAGGGGACAAGGATACGCAGTATTTT.